This T cell receptor (beta chain) stems from a study of blood T cell repertoires in COVID-19. Study details: Acute and convalescent COVID-19 samples came from the United States, Italy and Spain.

CDR1 MDHEN and CDR2 SYDVKM come from the germline V gene. The CDR3 totals 14 residues. The germline V and J ends were trimmed by 5 bases and 4 bases, with 14 bases remaining between them. Only one count was recorded for this clone. Here immunoSEQ multiplex PCR was the method, and the copy in TCRdb shows in-frame clones only, minus some. The data contain 150,000 or so clones, about 90% of them seen just once; the ten biggest clones take up 6% to 7.5%. Participants were aged about 18 to 100 years from about 25 US areas. Cohort 3 recovered donors had two negative PCRs, clearance, or symptom resolution. The receptor's source is a woman in her forties or fifties who had recovered from COVID-19. The material sequenced was PBMCs or T cells enriched from blood (not recorded which). The chain carries TRBV28 and TRBJ2-5; D possibly corresponds to TRBD1 (6 bases). CDR3 sequence: CASSRRSGAETQYF. The DNA of the CDR3 is TGTGCCAGCAGTCGACGTTCAGGGGCAGAGACCCAGTACTTC.